Described below is a single T cell receptor (beta chain) sequence and its context. V was clipped by 4 bases and J by 0 bases, with 10 bases between them. This CDR3 spans 14 amino acids. CDR1 and CDR2 from the germline V gene are MNHNS and SASEGT. With random hexamers, reverse transcription was performed on about 0.5 to 1 ug of RNA. Across 54 Vbeta and 13 Jbeta, immunoSEQ multiplex PCR amplified TCR beta CDR3. One entry per CDR3 protein, called by TCRdb with MiXCR from the immunoSEQ multiplex PCR reads. This table holds roughly 220,000 distinct CDR3 sequences, 94% found once. These data come from a study of CD8 T cells in Susac syndrome. Study-level information: Blood was drawn from patients with Susac syndrome. At that point, they were therapy-naive, on corticosteroids, or on intravenous immunoglobulin alone.

CD8+ and CD4+ T cells taken from blood had their TCR beta sequenced. TEMRA cells were FACS-enriched and CD8+ and CD4+ T cells negatively isolated. The sequence derives from a human donor with Susac syndrome. The sequenced sample was CD4+ T cells from PBMCs. The chain couples TRBV6-1 to TRBJ2-7; possibly TRBD1 or TRBD2 for D (5 bases each). CDR3 in amino acids: CASSVGRNSYEQYF. Written as DNA, the CDR3 is TGTGCCAGCAGTGTGGGACGGAACTCCTACGAGCAGTACTTC.